This T cell receptor (beta chain) was obtained from a study of blood T cell repertoires in COVID-19. After removal of 0 bases from V and 5 bases from J, the junction contained 11 bases not matched to a gene. From germline, CDR1 is KGHSH and CDR2 LQKENI. CDR3 size: 17 residues. The table came from immunoSEQ multiplex PCR; TCRdb's copy has only in-frame clones and leaves some out. The data hold about 160,000 clones, with roughly nine tenths observed a single time. The TCR comes from a man aged 55 to 70 with active or convalescent COVID-19. The J gene is TRBJ2-5, the V gene TRBV18; 8 bases align to TRBD1. The sequenced sample consisted of peripheral blood. The chain's CDR3 is CASSPPRGRGRPETQYF. CDR3 DNA sequence: TGTGCCAGCTCACCACCGAGAGGCAGGGGGCGCCCGGAGACCCAGTACTTC.